A selection of T cell receptor beta chains follows, all from one sample in a study of neoadjuvant anti-PD-1 for oral cavity cancer. Produced via immunoSEQ multiplex PCR; TCRdb's table is partial and in-frame only. The sample includes about 23,000 clones, over 35% seen only once; the top ten take almost 40%. The material sequenced was tumor tissue, taken after nivolumab (anti-PD-1) treatment. Receptors originate from a person between 35 and 79 years old with oral cavity squamous cell carcinoma. The CDR3 runs from the conserved cysteine through the conserved F or W. Fields, in order: V gene, clone size, J gene, D gene, CDR3 length, CDR3 protein, CDR3 DNA. D genes are given only for firm matches. Some rows have no size entry. The others give once, few or many, or a class for an expanded clone.

V gene: TRBV5-1; clone size: hyperexpanded; J gene: TRBJ2-7; D gene: .; CDR3 length: 13; CDR3 protein: CASSLSSSYEQYF; CDR3 DNA: TGCGCCAGCAGCTTGTCCAGCTCCTACGAGCAGTACTTC
V gene: TRBV7-3; clone size: many; J gene: TRBJ2-1; D gene: TRBD2; CDR3 length: 15; CDR3 protein: CASSRGLAGTNEQFF; CDR3 DNA: TGTGCCAGCAGCCGCGGACTAGCGGGGACCAATGAGCAGTTCTTC
V gene: TRBV5-1; clone size: many; J gene: TRBJ2-5; D gene: TRBD2; CDR3 length: 14; CDR3 protein: CASSASGGTETQYF; CDR3 DNA: TGCGCCAGCAGCGCTAGCGGGGGGACAGAGACCCAGTACTTC
V gene: TRBV30; clone size: .; J gene: TRBJ1-1; D gene: .; CDR3 length: 14; CDR3 protein: CAFVRDGMNTEAFF; CDR3 DNA: TGTGCCTTCGTCCGGGACGGAATGAACACTGAAGCTTTCTTT
V gene: TRBV7-9; clone size: .; J gene: TRBJ2-2; D gene: .; CDR3 length: 14; CDR3 protein: CASSLDIGIGELFF; CDR3 DNA: TGTGCCAGCAGCTTAGATATCGGGATCGGGGAGCTGTTTTTT
V gene: TRBV29-1; clone size: .; J gene: TRBJ1-4; D gene: TRBD1; CDR3 length: 14; CDR3 protein: CSIRRQGTNEKLFF; CDR3 DNA: TGCAGCATTAGACGACAGGGGACTAATGAAAAACTGTTTTTT
V gene: TRBV25-1; clone size: .; J gene: TRBJ2-7; D gene: .; CDR3 length: 11; CDR3 protein: CASSGVYEQYF; CDR3 DNA: TGTGCCAGCAGTGGGGTCTACGAGCAGTACTTC
V gene: TRBV6-4; clone size: many; J gene: TRBJ1-3; D gene: .; CDR3 length: 15; CDR3 protein: CASSDVARSGNTIYF; CDR3 DNA: TGTGCCAGCAGTGACGTCGCCAGGTCTGGAAACACCATATATTTT
V gene: TRBV7-3; clone size: .; J gene: TRBJ1-1; D gene: .; CDR3 length: 13; CDR3 protein: CASSSLGNTEAFF; CDR3 DNA: TGTGCCAGCAGCTCCCTCGGAAACACTGAAGCTTTCTTT
V gene: TRBV4-3; clone size: .; J gene: TRBJ1-6; D gene: .; CDR3 length: 12; CDR3 protein: CASSQDNTPLHF; CDR3 DNA: TGCGCCAGCAGCCAAGATAATACACCCCTCCACTTT
V gene: TRBV5-4; clone size: .; J gene: TRBJ2-1; D gene: .; CDR3 length: 14; CDR3 protein: CASSPTGEGRSQFF; CDR3 DNA: TGTGCCAGCAGCCCAACCGGAGAGGGGCGAAGTCAGTTCTTC
V gene: TRBV7-6; clone size: .; J gene: TRBJ2-2; D gene: .; CDR3 length: 16; CDR3 protein: CASSLGGDSPAGELFF; CDR3 DNA: TGTGCCAGCAGCCTCGGGGGGGACAGCCCGGCCGGGGAGCTGTTTTTT
V gene: TRBV4-3; clone size: many; J gene: TRBJ2-1; D gene: .; CDR3 length: 14; CDR3 protein: CASSQDLNWVEQFF; CDR3 DNA: TGCGCCAGCAGCCAAGATCTAAATTGGGTTGAGCAGTTCTTC
V gene: TRBV7-6; clone size: .; J gene: TRBJ2-1; D gene: TRBD2; CDR3 length: 19; CDR3 protein: CASSSRGLAGGPLYNEQFF; CDR3 DNA: TGTGCCAGCAGCTCTCGCGGGCTAGCGGGGGGGCCCCTTTACAATGAGCAGTTCTTC
V gene: TRBV7-2; clone size: .; J gene: TRBJ1-2; D gene: .; CDR3 length: 15; CDR3 protein: CASSPRRVRDYGYTF; CDR3 DNA: TGTGCCAGCAGCCCTAGAAGGGTACGGGACTATGGCTACACCTTC
V gene: TRBV18; clone size: .; J gene: TRBJ1-2; D gene: .; CDR3 length: 13; CDR3 protein: CASSPGSDYGYTF; CDR3 DNA: TGTGCCAGCTCACCTGGGAGCGACTATGGCTACACCTTC
V gene: TRBV5-1; clone size: .; J gene: TRBJ2-5; D gene: .; CDR3 length: 16; CDR3 protein: CASTVLGALGQETQYF; CDR3 DNA: TGCGCCAGCACCGTACTGGGGGCTTTAGGTCAAGAGACCCAGTACTTC
V gene: TRBV10-3; clone size: .; J gene: TRBJ2-1; D gene: .; CDR3 length: 13; CDR3 protein: CAIRVGGDNEQFF; CDR3 DNA: TGTGCCATCAGGGTAGGCGGGGACAATGAGCAGTTCTTC
V gene: TRBV2; clone size: many; J gene: TRBJ1-5; D gene: .; CDR3 length: 13; CDR3 protein: CASSEHPREPQHF; CDR3 DNA: TGTGCCAGCAGTGAACACCCTCGTGAGCCCCAGCATTTT
V gene: TRBV5-1; clone size: .; J gene: TRBJ1-4; D gene: .; CDR3 length: 14; CDR3 protein: CASSLSGPPRDLFF; CDR3 DNA: TGCGCCAGCAGCTTGTCGGGGCCCCCGAGGGACCTGTTTTTT
V gene: TRBV28; clone size: few; J gene: TRBJ1-2; D gene: .; CDR3 length: 14; CDR3 protein: CASSPHRASDGYTF; CDR3 DNA: TGTGCCAGCAGTCCCCACAGGGCATCTGATGGCTACACCTTC
V gene: TRBV7-2; clone size: .; J gene: TRBJ2-7; D gene: .; CDR3 length: 12; CDR3 protein: CASSIRVGEQYF; CDR3 DNA: TGTGCCAGCAGCATCAGGGTTGGGGAGCAGTACTTC
V gene: TRBV7-9; clone size: .; J gene: TRBJ1-5; D gene: .; CDR3 length: 17; CDR3 protein: CASSTPPGPGIGQPQHF; CDR3 DNA: TGTGCCAGCAGCACCCCTCCGGGACCGGGAATAGGTCAGCCCCAGCATTTT
V gene: TRBV9; clone size: many; J gene: TRBJ1-2; D gene: .; CDR3 length: 18; CDR3 protein: CASSPLALGGGAGYGYTF; CDR3 DNA: TGTGCCAGCAGCCCGCTGGCCCTTGGGGGGGGCGCCGGCTATGGCTACACCTTC
V gene: TRBV5-5; clone size: .; J gene: TRBJ2-3; D gene: TRBD1; CDR3 length: 16; CDR3 protein: CASRAGTGVRADTQYF; CDR3 DNA: TGTGCCAGCAGGGCTGGGACAGGGGTCCGCGCAGATACGCAGTATTTT
V gene: TRBV7-9; clone size: .; J gene: TRBJ2-3; D gene: TRBD2; CDR3 length: 15; CDR3 protein: CASSNRGGNTDTQYF; CDR3 DNA: TGTGCCAGCAGCAATCGGGGGGGAAACACAGATACGCAGTATTTT
V gene: TRBV5-1; clone size: .; J gene: TRBJ2-2; D gene: .; CDR3 length: 14; CDR3 protein: CASSFNGDTGELFF; CDR3 DNA: TGCGCCAGCAGCTTTAATGGGGACACCGGGGAGCTGTTTTTT
V gene: TRBV5-1; clone size: .; J gene: TRBJ2-7; D gene: .; CDR3 length: 14; CDR3 protein: CASSPEGDSYEQYF; CDR3 DNA: TGCGCCAGCAGCCCTGAGGGGGACTCCTACGAGCAGTACTTC
V gene: TRBV28; clone size: many; J gene: TRBJ1-5; D gene: .; CDR3 length: 17; CDR3 protein: CASRSPKGGLLNQPQHF; CDR3 DNA: TGTGCCAGCCGCTCACCTAAGGGAGGCCTACTCAATCAGCCCCAGCATTTT
V gene: TRBV2; clone size: .; J gene: TRBJ1-2; D gene: .; CDR3 length: 14; CDR3 protein: CASTGAGANYGYTF; CDR3 DNA: TGTGCCAGCACAGGGGCGGGGGCTAACTATGGCTACACCTTC
V gene: TRBV2; clone size: .; J gene: TRBJ2-7; D gene: .; CDR3 length: 14; CDR3 protein: CASSEQVTPYEQYF; CDR3 DNA: TGTGCCAGCAGTGAACAGGTTACTCCCTACGAGCAGTACTTC